This entry lists 18 T cell receptor beta chains sequenced from one sample in a study of blood T cell repertoires in COVID-19. The method was immunoSEQ multiplex PCR; TCRdb's version includes in-frame clones alone and lacks a portion of them. The profile shows some 180,000 clones, 78% of them singletons. Sequenced sample: peripheral blood. These receptors were collected from a woman older than 75 with active or convalescent COVID-19.

The rearrangement uses TRBV4-1 and TRBJ2-2; 7 bases map to TRBD2. This CDR3 is 15 amino acids long. V trimming: 4 bases; J trimming: 3 bases; junction bases outside the gene matches: 5. CDR1 MGHRA and CDR2 YSYEKL come from the germline V gene. CDR3 loop: CASSPTSSYTGELFF. As DNA, the CDR3 is TGCGCCAGCAGCCCGACTAGCTCCTACACCGGGGAGCTGTTTTTT.

The J gene is TRBJ2-3, the V gene TRBV5-1, with TRBD1 matching 7 bases. J was trimmed by 0 bases and V by 4 bases; bases with no gene match: 5. The CDR3 totals 15 residues. The V gene's germline CDR1 is SGHRS and CDR2 YFSETQ. CDR3 residues: CASSPGQLSTDTQYF. The CDR3 DNA follows: TGCGCCAGCAGCCCGGGACAGTTGAGCACAGATACGCAGTATTTT. Based on the CDR3 plus reference TRBV5-1 and TRBJ2-3, the full variable domain is KAGVTQTPRYLIKTRGQQVTLSCSPISGHRSVSWYQQTPGQGLQFLFEYFSETQRNKGNFPGRFSGRQFSNSRSEMNVSTLELGDSALYLCASSPGQLSTDTQYFGPGTRLTVL.

The V call is TRBV7-9, the J call TRBJ2-2, with 7 bases fitting TRBD1. Unmatched junction bases numbered 3, after V lost 5 bases and J lost 3 bases. Germline V gene sequence: CDR1 SEHNR, CDR2 FQNEAQ (reference sequence). The CDR3 is made up of 14 amino acids. The CDR3 sequence is CASSRGQYTGELFF. CDR3 bases: TGTGCCAGCAGCAGGGGACAGTACACCGGGGAGCTGTTTTTT.

V usage is TRBV5-6 and J usage is TRBJ1-2; 9 nucleotides agree with TRBD1. CDR3 length: 16 amino acids. The ends lost 1 base at V and 3 bases at J; junction bases unmatched: 7. Germline V lookup: CDR1 SGHDT, CDR2 YYEEEE. CDR3 DNA: TGTGCCAGCAGCTTGACACGGGACAGGGCACACTATGGCTACACCTTC. It translates to CASSLTRDRAHYGYTF.

V gene TRBV6-5 combines with J gene TRBJ2-7; 10 positions match TRBD2. The CDR3 spans 15 residues. Germline V gene sequence: CDR1 MNHEY, CDR2 SVGAGI. V gave up 5 bases and J gave up 0 bases; unmatched junction bases: 4. CDR3 region: CASSRTSGTSYEQYF. In DNA, the CDR3 is TGTGCCAGCAGTAGAACTAGCGGGACCTCCTACGAGCAGTACTTC.

CDR3 DNA: TGTGCCAGCAGCGAGGGGACAGGGGGCACTGAAGCTTTCTTT. It encodes CASSEGTGGTEAFF. The V gene is TRBV7-6, the J gene TRBJ1-1, with 11 bases aligning to TRBD1. V shed 5 bases, J shed 4 bases, and the junction held 3 bases outside the gene matches. The CDR3 contains 14 residues. Germline V gene lookup returns CDR1 SGHVS and CDR2 FNYEAQ. Using reference TRBV7-6 and TRBJ1-1 for the parts outside the CDR3, the full variable domain is GAGVSQSPRYKVTKRGQDVALRCDPISGHVSLYWYRQALGQGPEFLTYFNYEAQQDKSGLPNDRFSAERPEGSISTLTIQRTEQRDSAMYRCASSEGTGGTEAFFGQGTRLTVV.

This clone came up a few times. The CDR3 sequence: CASTREAMNTEAFF. For the CDR3, the DNA is TGCGCCAGCACGCGGGAGGCGATGAACACTGAAGCTTTCTTT. This rearrangement joins TRBV5-1 to TRBJ1-1; no definite D call. The V gene lost 6 bases and the J gene lost 0 bases, with 12 bases spanning the gap. The CDR3 sequence is 14 residues long. Germline CDR1 SGHRS, CDR2 YFSETQ.

The chain uses TRBV6-5 and TRBJ1-4; 9 nucleotides match TRBD1. The V gene's germline CDR1 is MNHEY and CDR2 SVGAGI. The CDR3 runs 14 residues. J lost 4 bases, V lost 5 bases, and 2 bases had no gene match. The CDR3 sequence: CASSRDRVNEKLFF. The CDR3 DNA is TGTGCCAGCAGTCGGGACAGGGTTAATGAAAAACTGTTTTTT.

This clone was detected only once. The chain has TRBV18 and TRBJ2-5, with TRBD1 identical over 9 bases. The germline V gene encodes CDR1 KGHSH and CDR2 LQKENI. The J segment lost 3 bases and the V segment lost 2 bases, leaving 1 base of the junction unmatched. This CDR3 is 14 amino acids long. The CDR3 bases are TGTGCCAGCTCACCAAGGACAGGGGAAGAGACCCAGTACTTC. Translation gives CASSPRTGEETQYF. Variable domain in full (rest from reference TRBV18 and TRBJ2-5): NAGVMQNPRHLVRRRGQEARLRCSPMKGHSHVYWYRQLPEEGLKFMVYLQKENIIDESGMPKERFSAEFPKEGPSILRIQQVVRGDSAAYFCASSPRTGEETQYFGPGTRLLVL.

This chain links TRBV6-2 or TRBV6-3 with TRBJ2-1; a weak D match, TRBD2 (5 bases). Germline assignment: CDR1 MNHEY and CDR2 SVGEGT. V was shortened by 2 bases and J by 9 bases, with 14 bases between the two germline ends. There are 14 residues in the CDR3. In DNA, the CDR3 is TGTGCCAGCAGTTACCGAATTCCGGGGAGTGAGCAGTTCTTC. This codes for CASSYRIPGSEQFF.

The chain joins TRBV4-1 to TRBJ2-5; 12 positions match TRBD2. The trim removed 1 base at V and 5 bases at J, leaving 8 bases unmatched. The length of the CDR3 is 17 residues. CDR1 is MGHRA and CDR2 is YSYEKL in the germline V gene. The CDR3 nucleotides read TGCGCCAGCAGCCAAGGTCTAGCGGGGGGGCCCTGGGAGACCCAGTACTTC. Translating it yields CASSQGLAGGPWETQYF.

The V and J genes are TRBV3-1 (or the pseudogene TRBV3-2) and TRBJ2-7, with TRBD1 matching 9 bases. CDR3 length equals 15 residues. The J segment lost 7 bases and the V segment lost 8 bases, leaving 15 bases of the junction unmatched. Germline V gene data show CDR1 as LGHDT and CDR2 as YNNKEL (reference sequence). The CDR3 sequence: CASGWGTGTDGEQYF. CDR3 coding DNA: TGTGCCAGCGGATGGGGGACAGGGACCGACGGGGAGCAGTACTTC.

The chain employs TRBV2 and TRBJ1-1; D is undetermined. The CDR3 is made up of 15 amino acids. The V and J ends lost 7 bases and 1 base respectively, with 16 bases between them. The germline V gene encodes CDR1 SNHLY and CDR2 FYNNEI. The CDR3 spells CASTGRVIGNTEAFF. CDR3 DNA: TGTGCCAGCACGGGGAGGGTAATAGGGAACACTGAAGCTTTCTTT. Filled out from reference TRBV2 and TRBJ1-1, the complete variable domain reads EPEVTQTPSHQVTQMGQEVILRCVPISNHLYFYWYRQILGQKVEFLVSFYNNEISEKSEIFDDQFSVERPDGSNFTLKIRSTKLEDSAMYFCASTGRVIGNTEAFFGQGTRLTVV.

The V gene is TRBV28, the J gene TRBJ2-7; 8 bases are a match to TRBD1. This CDR3 has 17 residues. Germline CDR1 and CDR2: MDHEN and SYDVKM. V was pared by 6 bases and J by 1 base, with 14 bases of the junction left unmatched. CDR3 region: CASSRLSWTGLSYEQYF. As DNA, the CDR3 is TGTGCCAGCAGCCGACTCTCATGGACAGGGCTTTCCTACGAGCAGTACTTC.

V usage is TRBV3-1 (or the pseudogene TRBV3-2) and J usage is TRBJ1-2; D unclear. Germline V gene lookup returns CDR1 LGHDT and CDR2 YNNKEL (reference sequence). CDR3 length: 12 residues. Trimming shortened V by 5 bases and J by 7 bases, and 11 bases separated the two germline ends. The DNA of the CDR3 is TGTGCCAGCAGCTCAGACCGCGGTGGCTACACCTTC. This codes for CASSSDRGGYTF.

The CDR3 DNA sequence: TGTGCCAGTAGTATCCGGGACAGCTTTAACTATGGCTACACCTTC. Translated: CASSIRDSFNYGYTF. The chain recombines TRBV19 with TRBJ1-2, with 7 bases matching TRBD1. From germline, CDR1 is LNHDA and CDR2 SQIVND (reference sequence). The V gene end was trimmed by 3 bases and the J gene end by 1 base; junction bases not matched to a gene: 5. CDR3 length: 15 amino acids. Full variable domain (missing parts from reference TRBV19 and TRBJ1-2): DGGITQSPKYLFRKEGQNVTLSCEQNLNHDAMYWYRQDPGQGLRLIYYSQIVNDFQKGDIAEGYSVSREKKESFPLTVTSAQKNPTAFYLCASSIRDSFNYGYTFGSGTRLTVV.

This chain uses TRBV3-1 (or the pseudogene TRBV3-2) with TRBJ2-3; D is perhaps TRBD1 (6 bases). The CDR3 has 13 amino acids. Looked up from germline, CDR1 is LGHDT and CDR2 is YNNKEL (reference sequence). V was cut by 3 bases and J by 6 bases, with 10 bases left in between. Here the CDR3 reads CASSQGRGDTQYF. The CDR3 DNA follows: TGTGCCAGCAGCCAGGGAAGGGGGGATACGCAGTATTTT.

The rearrangement links TRBV6-4 to TRBJ1-6, with D possibly TRBD1 on 6 matching bases. Germline CDR1 reads MRHNA; CDR2 reads SNTAGT. This CDR3 is built from 15 residues. Trimming shortened V by 5 bases and J by 8 bases, and 16 bases separated the two germline ends. CDR3 amino acids: CASSPSSQGHSPLHF. The CDR3 DNA is TGTGCCAGCAGTCCCTCCTCACAGGGTCATTCACCCCTCCACTTT.